This T cell receptor beta chain is from a study of T cell repertoires in cytomegalovirus infection. Study overall: Matching HLA type, along with CMV infection, was indicated by public TCR beta signatures.

V trimming: 5 bases; J trimming: 3 bases; junction bases outside the gene matches: 4. There are 13 residues in the CDR3. Germline CDR1 and CDR2: SEHNR and FQNEAQ (reference sequence). TCRdb called the reads again in MiXCR, with one record for every CDR3 protein. Here the sample spans 250,000 or so distinct CDR3 sequences, 9.1% being singletons. This clonotype has ten or more counts. The gene calls are TRBV7-9 and TRBJ2-7, with 7 bases aligning to TRBD2. Sequencing input: PBMCs. This TCR derives from a human donor in good health (CMV status not recorded). Some clones in this sample may be carry-over from other donors' samples. The CDR3 DNA reads TGTGCCAGCAGCGCAGGGAGGGACTACGAGCAGTACTTC. Translating it yields CASSAGRDYEQYF.